A single sample is the source of the 20 T cell receptor beta chains below, sequenced in a study of control samples from healthy donors and cancer patients. Measured with immunoSEQ multiplex PCR; TCRdb has only the in-frame clones, and not every one. The table includes some 45,000 clones, roughly 90% detected once. Material: PBMCs. The source is a middle-aged woman with head and neck cancer.

The chain uses TRBV3-1 (or the pseudogene TRBV3-2) and TRBJ2-3; possible D gene TRBD2, 6 bases. Trimming took off 2 bases at V and 0 bases at J, with 15 bases between the two ends. This CDR3 region has 17 residues. From germline, CDR1 is LGHDT and CDR2 YNNKEL (reference sequence). The CDR3 region is CASSQTRGTPSTDTQYF. CDR3 bases: TGTGCCAGCAGCCAAACCCGGGGGACGCCCAGCACAGATACGCAGTATTTT.

The chain combines TRBV3-1 (or the pseudogene TRBV3-2) with TRBJ2-5; 12 bases agree with TRBD2. Per germline, CDR1 LGHDT and CDR2 YNNKEL (reference sequence). This CDR3 region has 14 residues. Trimming at V came to 4 bases and at J to 5 bases, leaving 2 bases not matched to a gene. This chain's CDR3 is CASSPGTSGETQYF. In nucleotides, the CDR3 is TGTGCCAGCAGCCCCGGGACTAGCGGGGAGACCCAGTACTTC.

This chain links TRBV3-1 (or the pseudogene TRBV3-2) with TRBJ2-7; D unclear. CDR3 size: 12 residues. Per the germline V gene, CDR1 is LGHDT and CDR2 is YNNKEL (reference sequence). V lost 0 bases and J 6 bases, leaving 6 bases between the germline ends. The CDR3 sequence: CASSQDVGEQYF. As DNA, the CDR3 is TGTGCCAGCAGCCAAGATGTTGGCGAGCAGTACTTC.

J is TRBJ1-2 and V is TRBV29-1, with D hard to call. V was pared by 0 bases and J by 1 base, with 9 bases between. Germline assignment: CDR1 SQVTM and CDR2 ANQGSEA. This CDR3 comprises 14 residues. The CDR3 protein is CSVEDPSVNYGYTF. Written as DNA, the CDR3 is TGCAGCGTTGAAGATCCCAGCGTTAACTATGGCTACACCTTC.

The chain uses TRBV3-1 (or the pseudogene TRBV3-2) and TRBJ1-5; D remains unclear. Germline V gene sequence: CDR1 LGHDT, CDR2 YNNKEL (reference sequence). V lost 2 bases to trimming and J lost 1 base, with 6 bases between them. This CDR3 has 14 residues. CDR3 amino acids: CASSQHSSNQPQHF. DNA for the CDR3: TGTGCCAGCAGCCAACACTCAAGCAATCAGCCCCAGCATTTT.

This clone has only one observation. The J gene is TRBJ2-7, the V gene TRBV23-1, with 7 bases aligning to TRBD2. TRBV23-1 is flagged as an ORF with uncertain function. The CDR3 is 17 amino acids. V shed 5 bases and J 1 base; nucleotides not matched to a gene: 14. The chain's CDR3 is CASSSTPPRGGSYEQYF. The CDR3 DNA sequence: TGCGCCAGCAGTTCCACCCCCCCCCGCGGGGGATCCTACGAGCAGTACTTC.

V gene TRBV7-7 combines with J gene TRBJ2-2, with D perhaps TRBD1 (6 bases). The CDR3 covers 15 residues. CDR1 and CDR2 from the germline V gene are SSHAT and FNYEAQ (reference sequence). The V end lost 4 bases, the J end lost 1 base, and 10 bases lay between the germline ends. Written as DNA, the CDR3 is TGTGCCAGCAGCTCCGGGACAAAGAACACCGGGGAGCTGTTTTTT. Translation gives CASSSGTKNTGELFF.

The chain carries TRBV11-1 and TRBJ2-7, with 11 bases matching TRBD2. The V and J ends lost 5 bases and 6 bases, in that order; junction bases with no gene match: 3. This CDR3 has 13 residues. Germline loops: CDR1 SGHAT, CDR2 FQDESV (reference sequence). The DNA of the CDR3 is TGTGCCAGCAGCGGGCTAGCGGGAGGCGAGCAGTACTTC. Translation: CASSGLAGGEQYF.

The chain links TRBV5-1 to TRBJ2-2; perhaps TRBD1 as D (6 bases). Trimming removed 1 base at V and 5 bases at J, with 21 bases between. This CDR3 is 18 amino acids long. Per the germline V gene, CDR1 is SGHRS and CDR2 is YFSETQ. The CDR3 region is CASSLSGAPSRETGELFF. The CDR3 nucleotides read TGCGCCAGCAGCTTGTCAGGGGCCCCCAGTCGGGAAACCGGGGAGCTGTTTTTT.

The genes are TRBV28 and TRBJ1-5; 8 bases fit TRBD1. The V segment lost 6 bases and the J segment 2 bases; nucleotides outside the gene matches: 6. Germline CDR1 MDHEN, CDR2 SYDVKM. The CDR3 has 15 amino acids. The CDR3 spells CASRRTGQGNQPQHF. For the CDR3, the DNA is TGTGCCAGCAGGCGGACAGGGCAGGGCAATCAGCCCCAGCATTTT.

This chain joins TRBV7-3 and TRBJ2-1; 9 positions agree with TRBD2. Germline trimming cut 0 bases from V and 7 bases from J; bases unmatched to any gene: 16. The germline V gene has CDR1 SGHTA and CDR2 FQGTGA. The CDR3 loop spans 19 amino acids. The CDR3 region has the DNA TGTGCCAGCAGCTTAACCCCCCCTGGCGGGAGGGCCGGTGGGAATGAGCAGTTCTTC. The encoded protein is CASSLTPPGGRAGGNEQFF.

This clone was seen a single time. The V gene is TRBV7-3, the J gene TRBJ2-1; 9 nucleotides line up with TRBD2. Per germline, CDR1 SGHTA and CDR2 FQGTGA. V lost 5 bases and J lost 8; bases outside the gene matches: 16. This CDR3 has 17 residues. CDR3 region: CASSPDTRLAEGDEQFF. DNA for the CDR3: TGTGCCAGCAGCCCCGACACCCGACTAGCGGAAGGCGATGAGCAGTTCTTC.

This clone was seen once. This chain joins TRBV6-5 and TRBJ1-3; tentatively, D is TRBD1 (5 bases). V lost 5 bases and J lost 6, with 17 bases in between. CDR1 is MNHEY and CDR2 is SVGAGI in the germline V gene. The CDR3 is 15 amino acids. CDR3 in amino acids: CASSLNRGFKNTIYF. The CDR3 DNA sequence: TGTGCCAGCAGTCTCAATCGGGGGTTTAAAAACACCATATATTTT.

V and J are TRBV10-3 and TRBJ1-2; D gene ambiguous. Germline loops: CDR1 ENHRY, CDR2 SYGVKD. The CDR3 is made up of 15 amino acids. V lost 3 bases to trimming and J lost 4 bases, with 15 bases between them. CDR3 in DNA: TGTGCCATCAGTGACCAACTTTCGCGGGGCTATGGCTACACCTTC. It yields the protein CAISDQLSRGYGYTF.

This chain links TRBV3-1 (or the pseudogene TRBV3-2) with TRBJ2-2, with 13 bases fitting TRBD2. The CDR3 has 17 amino acids. The V segment lost 4 bases and the J segment 2 bases; nucleotides outside the gene matches: 4. CDR1 LGHDT and CDR2 YNNKEL come from the germline V gene (reference sequence). Here the CDR3 DNA reads TGTGCCAGCAGCCGGGGACTAGCGGGGCCAAACACCGGGGAGCTGTTTTTT. Its protein product is CASSRGLAGPNTGELFF.

This rearrangement joins TRBV6-6 to TRBJ2-7, with D perhaps matching TRBD2 (5 bases). The V and J ends lost 4 bases and 5 bases respectively, with 12 bases between them. This CDR3 comprises 13 residues. From germline, CDR1 is MNHNY and CDR2 SVGAGI (reference sequence). For the CDR3, the DNA is TGTGCCAGCAGTTCATGGCCGAGGGACGAGCAGTACTTC. Encoded protein: CASSSWPRDEQYF.

The chain links TRBV10-1 to TRBJ2-2, with TRBD1 matching 9 bases. The CDR3 totals 16 residues. CDR1 is WNHNN, CDR2 SYGVQD, per germline (reference sequence). V lost 7 bases, J lost 7 bases, and 13 bases stayed unmatched. This CDR3 is CASNADRGPGGGELFF. In DNA, the CDR3 is TGCGCCAGCAATGCGGACAGGGGCCCCGGTGGCGGGGAGCTGTTTTTT.

The rearrangement joins TRBV6-2 or TRBV6-3 to TRBJ2-2, with 9 bases aligning to TRBD1. Trimming cost V 5 bases and J 1 base; bases outside gene matches: 11. This CDR3 contains 18 residues. Germline V gene lookup returns CDR1 MNHEY and CDR2 SVGEGT. The DNA of the CDR3 is TGTGCCAGCAGTCCAGATTTACAGGGGGCGATGAACACCGGGGAGCTGTTTTTT. This codes for CASSPDLQGAMNTGELFF.

This sequence joins TRBV30 and TRBJ1-5; tentatively, D is TRBD1 (5 bases). The CDR3 extends over 13 amino acids. Germline lookup yields CDR1 GTSNPN and CDR2 SVGIG (reference sequence). V was clipped by 1 base and J by 4 bases, with 8 bases between them. CDR3 loop: CAWSGGRNQPQHF. Written as DNA, the CDR3 is TGTGCCTGGAGTGGGGGCAGAAATCAGCCCCAGCATTTT.

This clone was detected only a few times. V usage is TRBV3-1 (or the pseudogene TRBV3-2) and J usage is TRBJ1-2, with D hard to call. The V gene's germline CDR1 is LGHDT and CDR2 YNNKEL (reference sequence). V was pared by 4 bases and J by 4 bases, with 10 bases between. CDR3 length equals 13 residues. Here the CDR3 DNA reads TGTGCCAGCAGCCCCTTAGGAGCCTATGGCTACACCTTC. Its translation is CASSPLGAYGYTF.